The source of this T cell receptor (beta chain) is a study of blood T cell repertoires in COVID-19. About the study: T cells, B-cell-depleted T cells, or PBMCs provided the cDNA or gDNA that served as material.

Participants were aged 18 to 89 years, lived in around 25 US areas, and enrolled virtually. Cohorts were assigned according to the clinical history that participants reported. This CDR3 comprises 16 residues. Germline V gives CDR1 SGHAT, CDR2 FQNNGV. Trimming took off 5 bases at V and 0 bases at J, with 13 bases between the two ends. TCRdb's copy holds only in-frame clones and misses some; the assay was immunoSEQ multiplex PCR. Of approximately 240,000 clones in the sample, 87% were seen once. The genes are TRBV11-2 and TRBJ1-4; D unclear. Sequencing used PBMCs or T cells enriched from blood (not recorded which). The TCR comes from a woman younger than 45 with acute COVID-19. The CDR3 sequence is CASSKWAGTTNEKLFF. In DNA form, the CDR3 reads TGTGCCAGCAGCAAATGGGCAGGAACAACTAATGAAAAACTGTTTTTT.